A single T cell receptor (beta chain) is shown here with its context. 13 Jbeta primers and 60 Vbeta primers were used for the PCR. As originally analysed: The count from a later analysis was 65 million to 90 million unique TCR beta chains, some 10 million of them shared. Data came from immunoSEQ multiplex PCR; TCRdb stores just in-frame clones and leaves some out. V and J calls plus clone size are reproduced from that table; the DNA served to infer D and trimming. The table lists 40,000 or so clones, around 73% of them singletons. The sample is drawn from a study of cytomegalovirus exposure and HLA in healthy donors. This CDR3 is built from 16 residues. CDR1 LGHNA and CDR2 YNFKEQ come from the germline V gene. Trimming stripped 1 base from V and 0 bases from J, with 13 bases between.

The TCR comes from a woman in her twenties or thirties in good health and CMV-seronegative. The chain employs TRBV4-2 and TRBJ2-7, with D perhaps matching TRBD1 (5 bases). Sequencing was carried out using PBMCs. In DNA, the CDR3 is TGTGCCAGCAGCCAAGGAAGGGGTGACAGCTCCTACGAGCAGTACTTC. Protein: CASSQGRGDSSYEQYF.